The 14 T cell receptor beta chains listed next were all sequenced from one sample in a study of blood T cell repertoires in COVID-19. Sequencing used immunoSEQ multiplex PCR; TCRdb keeps in-frame clones, though not all of them. The top ten clones hold approximately 9.2% of a sample with around 70,000 clones, under 85% of them seen once. Sequencing was carried out using peripheral blood. Receptors originate from a woman in her forties or fifties with acute or convalescent COVID-19.

The gene calls are TRBV9 and TRBJ1-3; tentative D call: TRBD1 (5 bases). Trimming took 0 bases from V and 0 from J, leaving 16 bases between them. Germline CDR1 is SGDLS and CDR2 is YYNGEE. The CDR3 runs 18 residues. The chain's CDR3 is CASSVELAGPASGNTIYF. The CDR3 nucleotides read TGTGCCAGCAGCGTAGAATTGGCAGGGCCCGCCTCTGGAAACACCATATATTTT.

The genes are TRBV4-1 and TRBJ2-5; D not resolved. This CDR3 contains 14 residues. Germline loops: CDR1 MGHRA, CDR2 YSYEKL. Trimming left V 1 base short and J 5 bases short, with 11 bases between. Here the CDR3 DNA reads TGCGCCAGCAGCCAAGCGTCCCAGGTCGAGACCCAGTACTTC. It yields the protein CASSQASQVETQYF.

V is TRBV9 and J is TRBJ2-7; D call uncertain. V shed 0 bases and J shed 6 bases, with 13 bases lying between them. Germline CDR1 reads SGDLS; CDR2 reads YYNGEE. The CDR3 totals 14 residues. The CDR3 loop is CASSVGLATGEQYF. The CDR3 DNA follows: TGTGCCAGCAGCGTAGGCCTTGCCACTGGCGAGCAGTACTTC.

A remark on this clone: Within the sample, other DNA sequences also encode this same CDR3. The chain links TRBV18 to TRBJ2-2, with D perhaps matching TRBD2 (5 bases). CDR1 and CDR2 from the germline V gene are KGHSH and LQKENI. V was trimmed by 3 bases and J by 5 bases, leaving 13 bases between them. The CDR3 contains 15 residues. This chain's CDR3 is CASSPPTGGTGELFF. As DNA, the CDR3 is TGTGCCAGCTCACCCCCTACCGGCGGGACCGGGGAGCTGTTTTTT.

The V call is TRBV27, the J call TRBJ2-3; 10 positions match TRBD1. CDR3 length: 15 amino acids. Germline lookup yields CDR1 MNHEY and CDR2 SMNVEV (reference sequence). Trimming at V came to 3 bases and at J to 6 bases, leaving 6 bases not matched to a gene. CDR3 bases: TGTGCCAGCAGTTTGCCCCGGGACAGGGGTGATACGCAGTATTTT. Translating it yields CASSLPRDRGDTQYF.

This clone has a handful of counts. The chain couples TRBV6-1 to TRBJ1-5, with D tentatively TRBD1 (5 bases). This CDR3 has 14 amino acids. With 2 bases removed from V and 5 bases from J, the gap between germline ends came to 10 bases. From germline, CDR1 is MNHNS and CDR2 SASEGT. The CDR3 protein is CASSELGGDQPQHF. CDR3 DNA: TGTGCCAGCAGTGAACTGGGGGGGGATCAGCCCCAGCATTTT.

J is TRBJ2-4 and V is TRBV27, with 7 positions matching TRBD1. CDR1 is MNHEY, CDR2 SMNVEV, per germline (reference sequence). The V gene end was trimmed by 6 bases and the J gene end by 5 bases; junction bases not matched to a gene: 13. This CDR3 is built from 16 residues. Here the CDR3 DNA reads TGTGCCAGCAGGTCACAGGGGATAGGTCTGCAAAACATTCAGTACTTC. Its protein product is CASRSQGIGLQNIQYF.

The chain uses TRBV6-5 and TRBJ2-3, with 9 bases identical to TRBD2. The CDR3 runs to 16 residues. V lost 0 bases, J lost 1 base, and 2 bases stayed unmatched. Germline-derived CDR1 and CDR2 are MNHEY and SVGAGI. CDR3 region: CASSYSSSGGTDTQYF. CDR3 DNA sequence: TGTGCCAGCAGTTACTCTTCTAGCGGGGGCACAGATACGCAGTATTTT.

This chain links TRBV4-3 with TRBJ2-7, with 7 positions matching TRBD2. Germline V lookup: CDR1 LGHNA, CDR2 YSLEER. This CDR3 has 16 amino acids. V lost 3 bases and J lost 7; bases outside the gene matches: 15. CDR3 in DNA: TGCGCCAGCAGCCATTGGGGGGAGGGCCTTATTTGTGAGCAGTACTTC. Its translation is CASSHWGEGLICEQYF.

The chain's CDR3 is CASSTRSGVSTDTQYF. In nucleotides, the CDR3 is TGTGCCAGTAGTACCCGTAGCGGGGTAAGCACAGATACGCAGTATTTT. The rearrangement joins TRBV19 to TRBJ2-3; 8 bases line up with TRBD2. The CDR3 is 16 amino acids. CDR1 and CDR2 (germline): LNHDA, SQIVND (reference sequence). Trimming took 4 bases from V and 0 from J; bases not matched to a gene: 6.

The CDR3 here is CASSQQGISYEQYF. The DNA for the CDR3 is TGTGCCAGCAGCCAGCAGGGGATCTCCTACGAGCAGTACTTC. The chain joins TRBV5-4 to TRBJ2-7; D is possibly TRBD1 (6 bases). Germline V gene sequence: CDR1 SGHNT, CDR2 YYREEE (reference sequence). Deletions cut 4 bases from V and 0 bases from J, with 11 bases between. There are 14 residues in the CDR3.

The gene calls are TRBV7-2 and TRBJ2-2; D is unresolved. V was pared by 1 base and J by 6 bases, with 12 bases between. CDR1 and CDR2 (germline): SGHTA, FQGNSA. This CDR3 is built from 15 residues. Here the CDR3 DNA reads TGTGCCAGCAGCTTAGGGGCCATACCAGCCGGGGAGCTGTTTTTT. Translating it yields CASSLGAIPAGELFF.

The rearrangement joins TRBV19 to TRBJ1-5; perhaps TRBD1 as D (5 bases). The CDR3 has 16 residues. V was pared by 5 bases and J by 1 base, with 15 bases between. Per germline, CDR1 LNHDA and CDR2 SQIVND (reference sequence). The chain's CDR3 is CASSVMMGGSNQPQHF. CDR3 DNA sequence: TGTGCCAGTAGTGTGATGATGGGGGGAAGCAATCAGCCCCAGCATTTT.

As to this clone: At one of its ends the junction is not consistent with the germline gene, which may arise from a read error. The chain recombines TRBV5-1 with TRBJ1-2; 11 bases agree with TRBD1. The CDR3 is made up of 16 amino acids. The germline gives CDR1 SGHRS, CDR2 YFSETQ. CDR3 protein: CARRRDSGTGGYGYTF. The CDR3 coding sequence is TGCGCCCGCAGACGCGACTCCGGGACAGGGGGCTATGGCTACACCTTC. The full variable domain, rest sourced from reference TRBV5-1 and TRBJ1-2, is KAGVTQTPRYLIKTRGQQVTLSCSPISGHRSVSWYQQTPGQGLQFLFEYFSETQRNKGNFPGRFSGRQFSNSRSEMNVSTLELGDSALYLCARRRDSGTGGYGYTFGSGTRLTVV.